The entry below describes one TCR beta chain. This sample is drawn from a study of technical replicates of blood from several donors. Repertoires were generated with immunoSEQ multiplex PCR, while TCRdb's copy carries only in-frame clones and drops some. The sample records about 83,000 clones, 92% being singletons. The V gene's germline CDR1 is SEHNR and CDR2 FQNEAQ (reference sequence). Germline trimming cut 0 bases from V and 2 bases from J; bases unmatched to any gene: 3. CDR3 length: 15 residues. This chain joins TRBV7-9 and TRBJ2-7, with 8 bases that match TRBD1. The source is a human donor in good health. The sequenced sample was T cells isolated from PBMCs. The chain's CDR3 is CASSLAMDRAYEQYF. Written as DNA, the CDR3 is TGTGCCAGCAGCTTAGCTATGGACAGGGCCTACGAGCAGTACTTC. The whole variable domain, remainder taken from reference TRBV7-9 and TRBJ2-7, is DTGVSQNPRHKITKRGQNVTFRCDPISEHNRLYWYRQTLGQGPEFLTYFQNEAQLEKSRLLSDRFSAERPKGSFSTLEIQRTEQGDSAMYLCASSLAMDRAYEQYFGPGTRLTVT.